A single sample is the source of the 17 T cell receptor beta chains below, sequenced in a study of shared clonotypes between healthy human individuals. Method: immunoSEQ multiplex PCR; TCRdb's copy keeps in-frame clones and lacks some. The sample has about 960,000 clones, approximately 80% seen once. The sample taken for sequencing was memory CD4+ T cells sorted from blood. Subset: CD45RA-negative fraction. All receptors come from a man in his late teens or twenties in good health.

The gene calls are TRBV15 and TRBJ2-5, with TRBD1 as a possible D gene (6 bases). The CDR3 spans 13 residues. CDR1 LNHNV and CDR2 YYDKDF come from the germline V gene (reference sequence). V lost 5 bases, J lost 0 bases, and 7 bases lay in between. In DNA, the CDR3 is TGTGCCACCAGCGCAGGGGACCAAGAGACCCAGTACTTC. It specifies CATSAGDQETQYF. The full variable domain, with the rest looked up from reference TRBV15 and TRBJ2-5, is DAMVIQNPRYQVTQFGKPVTLSCSQTLNHNVMYWYQQKSSQAPKLLFHYYDKDFNNEADTPDNFQSRRPNTSFCFLDIRSPGLGDTAMYLCATSAGDQETQYFGPGTRLLVL.

This chain joins TRBV18 and TRBJ2-2, with unresolved D. Trimming took off 3 bases at V and 4 bases at J, with 15 bases between the two ends. There are 16 residues in the CDR3. The germline CDR1 and CDR2 sequences are KGHSH and LQKENI. The CDR3: CASSPIQSETTGELFF. The CDR3 DNA is TGTGCCAGCTCACCCATCCAGAGCGAGACCACCGGGGAGCTGTTTTTT.

This chain joins TRBV6-6 and TRBJ2-2, with 9 bases lining up with TRBD2. Germline-derived CDR1 and CDR2 are MNHNY and SVGAGI (reference sequence). Trimming at V came to 5 bases and at J to 6 bases, leaving 10 bases not matched to a gene. The CDR3 spans 16 residues. The CDR3: CASSQPAGGPSGELFF. CDR3 nucleotide sequence: TGTGCCAGCAGTCAACCGGCGGGGGGGCCCTCCGGGGAGCTGTTTTTT.

The J gene is TRBJ2-1, the V gene TRBV9, with 7 positions matching TRBD2. The CDR3 has 15 amino acids. V lost 1 base, J lost 4 bases, and 5 bases stayed unmatched. CDR1 and CDR2 from the germline V gene are SGDLS and YYNGEE. CDR3 in amino acids: CASSVKLAAYNEQFF. The CDR3 region has the DNA TGTGCCAGCAGCGTAAAGCTAGCGGCTTACAATGAGCAGTTCTTC. The full variable domain, with the rest looked up from reference TRBV9 and TRBJ2-1, is DSGVTQTPKHLITATGQRVTLRCSPRSGDLSVYWYQQSLDQGLQFLIQYYNGEERAKGNILERFSAQQFPDLHSELNLSSLELGDSALYFCASSVKLAAYNEQFFGPGTRLTVL.

The V gene is TRBV9, the J gene TRBJ1-3; TRBD1 agrees at 7 bases. Trimming took 2 bases from V and 5 from J; bases not matched to a gene: 7. This CDR3 has 15 residues. Germline V CDR1 and CDR2: SGDLS, YYNGEE. CDR3 sequence reads: CASSVDPGQRNTIYF. As DNA, the CDR3 is TGTGCCAGCAGCGTTGACCCGGGACAGAGAAACACCATATATTTT.

Many counts were recorded for this clone. The gene calls are TRBV28 and TRBJ1-5; D unresolved. Germline V gene sequence: CDR1 MDHEN, CDR2 SYDVKM. Trimming took 3 bases from V and 9 from J, leaving 12 bases between them. This CDR3 comprises 13 residues. The CDR3 protein is CASSFEGHRPQHF. The DNA of the CDR3 is TGTGCCAGCAGTTTTGAGGGTCACCGGCCCCAGCATTTT.

CDR3 DNA: TGTGCCAGCAGGGGGGGGAACACTGAAGCTTTCTTT. As protein: CASRGGNTEAFF. V gene TRBV7-2 combines with J gene TRBJ1-1, with D possibly matching TRBD1 (5 bases). Germline lookup yields CDR1 SGHTA and CDR2 FQGNSA. The length of the CDR3 is 12 residues. The V end was cut by 6 bases, the J end by 1 base, with 6 bases between.

The rearrangement uses TRBV30 and TRBJ1-4; TRBD1 might be the D (6 bases). Per germline, CDR1 GTSNPN and CDR2 SVGIG (reference sequence). Trimming left V 0 bases short and J 7 bases short, with 15 bases between. CDR3 size: 15 residues. CDR3: CAWSVGGQGGEKLFF. DNA of the CDR3: TGTGCCTGGAGTGTCGGGGGGCAGGGAGGTGAAAAACTGTTTTTT.

The chain links TRBV2 to TRBJ2-5; D not certain. The CDR3 is made up of 10 amino acids. V was cut by 6 bases and J by 8 bases, with 7 bases left in between. In germline, CDR1 is SNHLY, CDR2 FYNNEI. For the CDR3, the DNA is TGTGCCAGCAGCCTGACAACCCAGTACTTC. Translated: CASSLTTQYF.

The V and J genes are TRBV5-1 and TRBJ2-3; D perhaps matches TRBD1 (6 bases). The germline V and J ends were trimmed by 2 bases and 4 bases, with 11 bases remaining between them. Germline values: CDR1 SGHRS, CDR2 YFSETQ. The CDR3 consists of 14 residues. CDR3 coding DNA: TGCGCCAGCAGCTTACAGGGAATCGCAGATACGCAGTATTTT. Residues: CASSLQGIADTQYF.

The chain carries TRBV7-9 and TRBJ2-5; D unclear. This CDR3 is built from 12 residues. CDR1 and CDR2 from the germline V gene are SEHNR and FQNEAQ (reference sequence). The germline V and J ends were trimmed by 6 bases and 2 bases, with 7 bases remaining between them. CDR3 bases: TGTGCCAGCAGACCGGAACAAGAGACCCAGTACTTC. It is translated as CASRPEQETQYF.

The chain uses TRBV2 and TRBJ1-2, with a possible D match to TRBD1 (5 bases). V lost 4 bases, J lost 8 bases, and 14 bases lay in between. CDR1 and CDR2 (germline): SNHLY, FYNNEI. The CDR3 extends over 13 amino acids. CDR3 DNA: TGTGCCAGCAGTGGTGTCGAGGGGAGCGGCTACACCTTC. Translating it yields CASSGVEGSGYTF. The whole variable domain, filled in from reference TRBV2 and TRBJ1-2, reads EPEVTQTPSHQVTQMGQEVILRCVPISNHLYFYWYRQILGQKVEFLVSFYNNEISEKSEIFDDQFSVERPDGSNFTLKIRSTKLEDSAMYFCASSGVEGSGYTFGSGTRLTVV.

This chain links TRBV6-5 with TRBJ1-2; D is unclear. The CDR3 runs 14 residues. Trimming cost V 4 bases and J 2 bases, with 11 bases left between them. Germline CDR1 and CDR2: MNHEY and SVGAGI. The CDR3: CASSFGQENYGYTF. In DNA, the CDR3 is TGTGCCAGCAGTTTCGGCCAGGAGAACTATGGCTACACCTTC.

The V gene is TRBV2, the J gene TRBJ2-3; D possibly corresponds to TRBD2 (6 bases). The V end lost 5 bases, the J end lost 2 bases, and 14 bases lay between the germline ends. The CDR3 is 15 residues long. Germline assignment: CDR1 SNHLY and CDR2 FYNNEI. CDR3 DNA sequence: TGTGCCAGCAGTAAGCCTAGCGCCCACACAGATACGCAGTATTTT. This encodes CASSKPSAHTDTQYF.

The genes are TRBV7-9 and TRBJ1-2, with D possibly being TRBD1 (6 bases). This CDR3 has 16 amino acids. V lost 2 bases, J lost 2 bases, and 15 bases lay in between. Germline-derived CDR1 and CDR2 are SEHNR and FQNEAQ (reference sequence). CDR3 nucleotides: TGTGCCAGCAGCTTACTGGCAGGGGCAGTGAACTATGGCTACACCTTC. Translated, it gives CASSLLAGAVNYGYTF.

J is TRBJ1-1 and V is TRBV4-2, with D tentatively TRBD1 (5 bases). This CDR3 spans 14 amino acids. V was trimmed by 0 bases and J by 4 bases, leaving 9 bases between them. The germline gives CDR1 LGHNA, CDR2 YNFKEQ. CDR3 bases: TGTGCCAGCAGCCAAGAAGCGGGGCCCACTGAAGCTTTCTTT. Translating it yields CASSQEAGPTEAFF.

The chain is built from TRBV5-6 and TRBJ2-1, with 9 bases that match TRBD1. The germline V gene encodes CDR1 SGHDT and CDR2 YYEEEE. Trimming took 5 bases from V and 1 from J; bases not matched to a gene: 7. The CDR3 length is 16 residues. CDR3 loop: CASRPQGAGSYNEQFF. CDR3 bases: TGTGCCAGCAGGCCACAGGGGGCTGGGTCCTACAATGAGCAGTTCTTC.